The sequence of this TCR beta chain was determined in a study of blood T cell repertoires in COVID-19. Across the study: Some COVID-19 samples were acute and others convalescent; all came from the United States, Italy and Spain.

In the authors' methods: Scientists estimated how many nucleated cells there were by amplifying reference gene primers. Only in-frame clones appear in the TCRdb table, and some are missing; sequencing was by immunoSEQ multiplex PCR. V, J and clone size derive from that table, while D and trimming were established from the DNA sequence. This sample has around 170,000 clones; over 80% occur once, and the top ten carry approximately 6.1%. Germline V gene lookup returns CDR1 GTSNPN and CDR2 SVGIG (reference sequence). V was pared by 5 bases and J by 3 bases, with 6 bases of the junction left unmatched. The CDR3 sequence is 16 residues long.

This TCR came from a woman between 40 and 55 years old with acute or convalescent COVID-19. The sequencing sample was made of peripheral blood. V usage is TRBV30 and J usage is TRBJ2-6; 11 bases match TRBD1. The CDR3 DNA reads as TGTGCCTGGTATGGACAGGGGGCGCGTGGGGCCAACGTCCTGACTTTC. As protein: CAWYGQGARGANVLTF.